A single sample is the source of the 30 T cell receptor beta chains below, sequenced in a study of blood T cell repertoires in COVID-19. Sequenced by immunoSEQ multiplex PCR; TCRdb stores in-frame clones only, minus some. The sample consists of around 500,000 clones, around 85% of them appearing once. What was sequenced was PBMCs or T cells enriched from blood (not recorded which). These receptors were obtained from an older woman who had recovered from COVID-19.

The chain recombines TRBV9 with TRBJ2-1; a weak D match, TRBD2 (5 bases). Looked up from germline, CDR1 is SGDLS and CDR2 is YYNGEE. The CDR3 is 15 residues long. V was pared by 6 bases and J by 0 bases, with 13 bases between. CDR3 sequence (DNA): TGTGCCAGCAACGGAGGCGGCACCTCCTACAATGAGCAGTTCTTC. Residues: CASNGGGTSYNEQFF.

The gene calls are TRBV5-8 and TRBJ1-4, with D unclear. CDR3 size: 14 residues. The germline CDR1 and CDR2 sequences are SGHTS and YDEGEE. V was cut by 5 bases and J by 3 bases, with 11 bases left in between. The CDR3 bases are TGTGCCAGCAGATTTCTTCAGTCTAATGAAAAACTGTTTTTT. Protein: CASRFLQSNEKLFF.

This chain links TRBV15 with TRBJ2-7; TRBD2 aligns across 9 bases. V gave up 2 bases and J gave up 4 bases; unmatched junction bases: 9. The length of the CDR3 is 16 residues. The V gene's germline CDR1 is LNHNV and CDR2 YYDKDF (reference sequence). The CDR3 here is CATSRSSGKVVYEQYV. The CDR3 DNA reads TGTGCCACCAGCAGATCTAGCGGGAAGGTAGTGTACGAGCAGTACGTC.

The genes are TRBV12-5 and TRBJ1-1; D gene ambiguous. V shed 0 bases and J shed 0 bases, with 17 bases lying between them. Germline V gene data show CDR1 as LGHNT and CDR2 as FRNRAP. CDR3 length: 18 residues. CDR3 nucleotide sequence: TGTGCTAGTGGTTTGGTTTGGGGTTTAGGACTCATGAACACTGAAGCTTTCTTT. Translating it yields CASGLVWGLGLMNTEAFF.

The gene calls are TRBV7-2 and TRBJ1-3, with D hard to call. Trimming removed 2 bases from V and 0 bases from J, with 8 bases in between. In germline, CDR1 is SGHTA, CDR2 FQGNSA. This CDR3 spans 15 amino acids. CDR3 protein: CASSLTPGSGNTIYF. In DNA form, the CDR3 reads TGTGCCAGCAGCTTAACTCCGGGCTCTGGAAACACCATATATTTT.

The chain links TRBV5-1 to TRBJ2-2; 7 positions agree with TRBD2. V shed 3 bases and J 0 bases; nucleotides not matched to a gene: 11. Germline CDR1 is SGHRS and CDR2 is YFSETQ. The CDR3 has 18 residues. The CDR3 nucleotides are TGCGCCAGCAGCTGGGAGGGGCCCAGGGCTTCGAACACCGGGGAGCTGTTTTTT. This sequence encodes CASSWEGPRASNTGELFF. The whole variable domain, remainder taken from reference TRBV5-1 and TRBJ2-2, is KAGVTQTPRYLIKTRGQQVTLSCSPISGHRSVSWYQQTPGQGLQFLFEYFSETQRNKGNFPGRFSGRQFSNSRSEMNVSTLELGDSALYLCASSWEGPRASNTGELFFGEGSRLTVL.

The V gene is TRBV30, the J gene TRBJ1-4, with TRBD1 matching 9 bases. J lost 7 bases, V lost 2 bases, and 8 bases had no gene match. This CDR3 region has 15 residues. Germline values: CDR1 GTSNPN, CDR2 SVGIG (reference sequence). The CDR3 reads CAWSPPTGGFEKLFF. Written as DNA, the CDR3 is TGTGCCTGGAGTCCCCCTACAGGGGGCTTTGAAAAACTGTTTTTT.

V is TRBV27 and J is TRBJ1-2; 7 bases agree with TRBD1. The junction had 9 bases not matched to a gene; V was cut back by 1 base and J by 4 bases. There are 16 residues in the CDR3. The germline gives CDR1 MNHEY, CDR2 SMNVEV (reference sequence). The CDR3 bases are TGTGCCAGCAGTTTATGGTACAGGGGAAGAGCCTATGGCTACACCTTC. Its translation: CASSLWYRGRAYGYTF.

This clone came up a few times. The V and J genes are TRBV19 and TRBJ2-1; TRBD1 matches at 8 bases. Germline trimming cut 5 bases from V and 13 bases from J; bases unmatched to any gene: 7. This CDR3 has 12 amino acids. Per the germline V gene, CDR1 is LNHDA and CDR2 is SQIVND (reference sequence). CDR3 DNA: TGTGCCAGTAGTCGGACAGGGTTCGAACAGTTCTTC. Its protein is CASSRTGFEQFF.

The rearrangement joins TRBV15 to TRBJ2-5; D might be TRBD2 (5 bases). Deletions cut 5 bases from V and 2 bases from J, with 15 bases between. This CDR3 is built from 15 residues. Germline V CDR1 and CDR2: LNHNV, YYDKDF (reference sequence). The CDR3 region has the DNA TGTGCCACCAGCGGGAGTGGGAATACGCAAGAGACCCAGTACTTC. It translates to CATSGSGNTQETQYF. Variable domain in full (rest from reference TRBV15 and TRBJ2-5): DAMVIQNPRYQVTQFGKPVTLSCSQTLNHNVMYWYQQKSSQAPKLLFHYYDKDFNNEADTPDNFQSRRPNTSFCFLDIRSPGLGDTAMYLCATSGSGNTQETQYFGPGTRLLVL.

J is TRBJ2-3 and V is TRBV18; 11 nucleotides match TRBD2. The CDR3 consists of 19 residues. In germline, CDR1 is KGHSH, CDR2 LQKENI. The ends lost 0 bases at V and 0 bases at J; junction bases unmatched: 8. DNA for the CDR3: TGTGCCAGCTCACCACCCCGCGGGACTAGCGGACTTAGCACAGATACGCAGTATTTT. Translated, it gives CASSPPRGTSGLSTDTQYF.

This chain uses TRBV6-5 with TRBJ2-3, with TRBD2 as a possible D gene (7 bases). This CDR3 contains 13 residues. V dropped 0 bases and J dropped 13 bases, with 14 bases sitting between them. The germline CDR1 and CDR2 sequences are MNHEY and SVGAGI. As DNA, the CDR3 is TGTGCCAGCAGTTACTCCGTGGGGGAGGGGGAGTATTTT. It translates to CASSYSVGEGEYF.

The chain recombines TRBV7-6 with TRBJ2-7, with TRBD1 as a possible D gene (6 bases). Trimming cost V 1 base and J 3 bases, with 22 bases left between them. CDR1 is SGHVS and CDR2 is FNYEAQ in the germline V gene. CDR3 length: 18 residues. In nucleotides, the CDR3 is TGTGCCAGCAGCTTAGTCCCCCCACGGGCAGGGGATAGCTACGAGCAGTACTTC. This encodes CASSLVPPRAGDSYEQYF.

CDR3 sequence (DNA): TGCGCCAGCAGCCCCGGGACAGGGGCCTTCACCGGGGAGCTGTTTTTT. Translating gives CASSPGTGAFTGELFF. The J gene is TRBJ2-2, the V gene TRBV5-1, with TRBD1 matching over 10 bases. The V segment lost 4 bases and the J segment 4 bases; nucleotides outside the gene matches: 7. CDR1 and CDR2 (germline): SGHRS, YFSETQ. The CDR3 contains 16 residues.

V is TRBV2 and J is TRBJ1-2, with D possibly TRBD1 on 6 matching bases. V was cut by 2 bases and J by 5 bases, with 18 bases left in between. The CDR3 totals 16 residues. Germline V gene data show CDR1 as SNHLY and CDR2 as FYNNEI. The CDR3, as DNA: TGTGCCAGCAGTGAACCCGGGACATCAAGGGGGTATGGCTACACCTTC. Translation: CASSEPGTSRGYGYTF.

The V and J genes are TRBV10-1 and TRBJ1-1, with unresolved D. Trimming took off 1 base at V and 10 bases at J, with 10 bases between the two ends. Germline-derived CDR1 and CDR2 are WNHNN and SYGVQD (reference sequence). CDR3 length equals 12 residues. The DNA of the CDR3 is TGCGCCAGCAGTGAGTGGGCCATCGGAGCTTTCTTT. Amino acids: CASSEWAIGAFF.

This clone was seen once. This sequence joins TRBV7-2 and TRBJ2-6; tentatively, D is TRBD1 (6 bases). V was shortened by 5 bases and J by 6 bases, with 14 bases between the two germline ends. The CDR3 is 15 residues long. CDR1 SGHTA and CDR2 FQGNSA come from the germline V gene. Written as DNA, the CDR3 is TGTGCCAGCAGCCGGACAGCTGGGTTGGCCAACGTCCTGACTTTC. Amino acids: CASSRTAGLANVLTF. Supplemented by reference TRBV7-2 and TRBJ2-6, the full variable domain reads GAGVSQSPSNKVTEKGKDVELRCDPISGHTALYWYRQSLGQGLEFLIYFQGNSAPDKSGLPSDRFSAERTGGSVSTLTIQRTQQEDSAVYLCASSRTAGLANVLTFGAGSRLTVL.

The table lists this clone with a count of one. The V and J genes are TRBV7-2 and TRBJ2-1; D is unclear. CDR3 length: 15 residues. Germline V gene data show CDR1 as SGHTA and CDR2 as FQGNSA. Trimming pared 1 base from V and 0 bases from J, leaving 7 bases between. The CDR3 DNA follows: TGTGCCAGCAGCTTAGTGCATAGCTCCTACAATGAGCAGTTCTTC. Its translation is CASSLVHSSYNEQFF. Supplemented by reference TRBV7-2 and TRBJ2-1, the full variable domain reads GAGVSQSPSNKVTEKGKDVELRCDPISGHTALYWYRQSLGQGLEFLIYFQGNSAPDKSGLPSDRFSAERTGGSVSTLTIQRTQQEDSAVYLCASSLVHSSYNEQFFGPGTRLTVL.

The V gene is TRBV12-3 or TRBV12-4, the J gene TRBJ1-2, with TRBD1 matching over 7 bases. The J segment lost 8 bases and the V segment lost 7 bases, leaving 10 bases of the junction unmatched. The CDR3 covers 13 residues. The CDR3 DNA sequence: TGTGCCAGCAACAACAGGGGTGTCGGCGGCTACACCTTC. It codes for CASNNRGVGGYTF.

The chain uses TRBV2 and TRBJ1-3, with TRBD1 as a possible D gene (5 bases). The CDR3 loop spans 14 amino acids. Germline-derived CDR1 and CDR2 are SNHLY and FYNNEI. Trimming removed 7 bases at V and 2 bases at J, with 12 bases between. The CDR3 region has the DNA TGTGCCAGCACCCTGGGAGGGGCTGGAAACACCATATATTTT. This translates into CASTLGGAGNTIYF.

The V gene is TRBV7-2, the J gene TRBJ2-5; tentatively, D is TRBD2 (6 bases). The CDR3 extends over 15 amino acids. Trimming cost V 5 bases and J 5 bases, with 18 bases left between them. CDR1 is SGHTA and CDR2 is FQGNSA in the germline V gene. In DNA form, the CDR3 reads TGTGCCAGCAGCGCCCGGAGCGGGTTCATTGAGACCCAGTACTTC. Amino acids: CASSARSGFIETQYF.

A note on this clone: The sample holds other DNA sequences that translate to the same CDR3. The rearrangement links TRBV5-1 to TRBJ2-3; D is perhaps TRBD2 (7 bases). Germline CDR1 reads SGHRS; CDR2 reads YFSETQ. Trimming took 2 bases from V and 2 from J, leaving 12 bases between them. CDR3 size: 15 residues. Here the CDR3 DNA reads TGCGCCAGCAGCTTTCGCGGGGGCTCCACAGATACGCAGTATTTT. Amino acid sequence: CASSFRGGSTDTQYF.

The chain carries TRBV10-3 and TRBJ1-6; maybe TRBD1 (5 bases). This CDR3 contains 16 residues. Germline CDR1 is ENHRY and CDR2 is SYGVKD. V was clipped by 2 bases and J by 5 bases, with 13 bases between them. CDR3 bases: TGTGCCATCAGTGAGCCCCCTCCCAGGGATAATTCACCCCTCCACTTT. This gives the protein CAISEPPPRDNSPLHF.

This chain uses TRBV19 with TRBJ2-3; 12 nucleotides align to TRBD2. With 5 bases clipped from V and 1 base from J, the junction kept 7 bases outside the gene matches. The CDR3 has 17 amino acids. Germline V lookup: CDR1 LNHDA, CDR2 SQIVND (reference sequence). CDR3 DNA: TGTGCCAGTAGTGTTCGGACTAGCGGGGTACGCACAGATACGCAGTATTTT. Amino acid sequence: CASSVRTSGVRTDTQYF.

The chain carries TRBV28 and TRBJ2-2; maybe TRBD2 (5 bases). The CDR3 runs 15 residues. Trimming removed 6 bases at V and 5 bases at J, with 16 bases between. Germline CDR1 reads MDHEN; CDR2 reads SYDVKM. The CDR3 nucleotides read TGTGCCAGCAGCCCCCCCCGGCCGGGAACCGGGGAGCTGTTTTTT. It translates to CASSPPRPGTGELFF. Full variable domain (outside the CDR3, taken from reference TRBV28 and TRBJ2-2): DVKVTQSSRYLVKRTGEKVFLECVQDMDHENMFWYRQDPGLGLRLIYFSYDVKMKEKGDIPEGYSVSREKKERFSLILESASTNQTSMYLCASSPPRPGTGELFFGEGSRLTVL.

This chain joins TRBV10-3 and TRBJ2-7; 8 bases are shared with TRBD2. The CDR3 has 16 residues. After removal of 2 bases from V and 2 bases from J, the junction contained 8 bases not matched to a gene. CDR1 is ENHRY and CDR2 is SYGVKD in the germline V gene. CDR3 region: CAISEEAGGGPYEQYF. CDR3 bases: TGTGCCATCAGTGAGGAGGCTGGCGGGGGGCCCTACGAGCAGTACTTC.

The chain recombines TRBV28 with TRBJ2-2, with 10 bases lining up with TRBD1. CDR3 size: 15 residues. V gave up 10 bases and J gave up 5 bases; unmatched junction bases: 10. The germline CDR1 and CDR2 sequences are MDHEN and SYDVKM. The chain's CDR3 is CATLTGGAGTGELFF. CDR3 nucleotides: TGTGCCACTCTGACAGGGGGCGCCGGGACCGGGGAGCTGTTTTTT.

The J gene is TRBJ1-4, the V gene TRBV5-1; D is unresolved. Trimming left V 0 bases short and J 1 base short, with 7 bases between. CDR3 length: 15 amino acids. The germline CDR1 and CDR2 sequences are SGHRS and YFSETQ. In nucleotides, the CDR3 is TGCGCCAGCAGCTTGGAGGCGGGAACTAATGAAAAACTGTTTTTT. It encodes CASSLEAGTNEKLFF.

The genes are TRBV4-1 and TRBJ1-2; 10 bases are a match to TRBD1. This CDR3 has 16 amino acids. V lost 4 bases, J lost 4 bases, and 9 bases stayed unmatched. The V gene's germline CDR1 is MGHRA and CDR2 YSYEKL. DNA for the CDR3: TGCGCCAGCAGCCCTCCCCGGACAGGGGGGATCTATGGCTACACCTTC. Translating gives CASSPPRTGGIYGYTF.

V is TRBV27 and J is TRBJ2-4; TRBD1 matches at 7 bases. The CDR3 loop spans 17 amino acids. Germline loops: CDR1 MNHEY, CDR2 SMNVEV (reference sequence). The V segment lost 6 bases and the J segment 5 bases; nucleotides outside the gene matches: 16. The CDR3 region has the DNA TGTGCCAGCAGCCCAAAGCCCGACAGGGTCGTTGAAAACATTCAGTACTTC. It is translated as CASSPKPDRVVENIQYF.